The 5 T cell receptor beta chains below were found in one sample sequenced in a study of circulating tumor DNA in untreated peripheral T-cell lymphoma. Generated by immunoSEQ multiplex PCR, the TCRdb table keeps only in-frame clones and is missing some. The sample lists approximately 10,000 clones, around 74% occurring once. Sequenced input: tumor tissue. Every receptor here comes from a human donor with peripheral T-cell lymphoma.

The rearrangement uses TRBV15 and TRBJ2-6, with 11 bases matching TRBD1. This CDR3 has 17 amino acids. V shed 5 bases and J 5 bases; nucleotides not matched to a gene: 8. Germline-derived CDR1 and CDR2 are LNHNV and YYDKDF (reference sequence). Here the CDR3 DNA reads TGTGCCACCAGCCGACGAGGACAGGGGGCTCGGGCCAACGTCCTGACTTTC. Translated: CATSRRGQGARANVLTF.

This clone has a handful of counts. The CDR3 DNA follows: TGTGCCAGCAGTTACGAGGCAGGCACGTCCTACGAGCAGTACTTC. Translated, it gives CASSYEAGTSYEQYF. This sequence joins TRBV27 and TRBJ2-7, with unresolved D. The CDR3 totals 15 residues. The ends were cut back, 4 bases at V and 1 base at J, with 14 bases in the middle. CDR1 is MNHEY, CDR2 SMNVEV, per germline (reference sequence).

The chain combines TRBV5-1 with TRBJ1-1; no definite D call. Germline CDR1 and CDR2: SGHRS and YFSETQ. This CDR3 spans 15 amino acids. Trimming cost V 0 bases and J 5 bases, with 14 bases left between them. As DNA, the CDR3 is TGCGCCAGCAGCTTGGAGGAGACATCCAGAACTGAAGCTTTCTTT. Translating gives CASSLEETSRTEAFF.

This sequence joins TRBV7-6 and TRBJ2-5, with 7 bases fitting TRBD1. Germline V gives CDR1 SGHVS, CDR2 FNYEAQ. Losses at the gene ends were 4 bases for V and 2 bases for J; bases not matched to a gene: 4. The CDR3 consists of 14 residues. CDR3 coding DNA: TGTGCCAGCAGCTCAGGACAGGTACAAGAGACCCAGTACTTC. Protein product: CASSSGQVQETQYF. Full variable domain (missing parts from reference TRBV7-6 and TRBJ2-5): GAGVSQSPRYKVTKRGQDVALRCDPISGHVSLYWYRQALGQGPEFLTYFNYEAQQDKSGLPNDRFSAERPEGSISTLTIQRTEQRDSAMYRCASSSGQVQETQYFGPGTRLLVL.

The chain employs TRBV11-3 and TRBJ1-3; D unclear. V shed 5 bases and J shed 0 bases, with 14 bases lying between them. The length of the CDR3 is 16 residues. From germline, CDR1 is SGHNT and CDR2 YENEEA. CDR3 nucleotide sequence: TGTGCCAGCAGCCCCCAGGTAGACAACTCTGGAAACACCATATATTTT. This encodes CASSPQVDNSGNTIYF.